The entry that follows covers one TCR beta chain sequence. Its antigen has not been determined. The record has no base qualities; no much larger clone is one base away. Donors were healthy HIV-negative adults with no recently reported acute infections or vaccinations. Every donor was a Caucasian adult living in Nashville, Tennessee, USA. CD4+ T cells were enriched through magnetic negative selection, after which naive cells were positively selected on CD45RA and the remaining negative fraction served as the memory subset. Blood was obtained by leukapheresis, after which PBMCs were separated by Ficoll-Histopaque density gradient centrifugation and cryopreserved in liquid nitrogen vapor phase. Purity and quantity of every magnetically sorted T cell population were checked by analytical flow cytometry. Genomic DNA was isolated from each sorted fraction and quantified by UV absorbance on a Nanodrop 2000c.

The sample comes from a study of shared clonotypes between healthy human individuals (dated by TCRdb to between 2020 and 2021). Describing the broader study: Three men and a couple of women, aged 18 to 49 years, made up the cohort. To increase sequencing depth and limit assay-specific biases, different laboratories used diverse techniques to prepare libraries and sequence TCR repertoires. To estimate repertoire size and how much clonotype sharing occurs between individuals, the study deeply sequenced the blood TCR repertoires of about 5 healthy adults. For each donor, CD4 naive and CD4 memory were each run on three plates, CD8 naive on two plates, and CD8 memory on one plate. Leukapheresis yielded between about 0.8 and 9.5 billion PBMCs per donor. Beyond this particular receptor, the publication reports: Across a handful of donors, approximately 4.6% of naive CD4, around 3.3% of naive CD8, 2.3% of memory CD4, and 0.4% to 0.45% of memory CD8 clonotypes were shared. Because the study included only a small number of donors, the genetic and exposure-history diversity represented was limited. Compared with non-shared clonotypes, clonotypes shared by all four sorted-subset donors had higher generation probabilities. Only blood was sampled, and tissue TCR repertoires likely differ from those in blood. Naive subsets generally had larger estimated clonotype richness than memory subsets did. Even with the large sequencing depth, rarefaction of the sorted-subset datasets indicated that sequencing was incomplete. Based on pairwise subsampling, the degree of clonotype sharing among donors was expected to be affected by sequencing depth.

TCR CDR3 regions were amplified from genomic DNA by multiplex PCR using the deep immunoSEQ assay. Extracted genomic DNA from each cell subset was spread evenly across all wells of several immunoSEQ 96-well plates, with each plate serving as a replicate. Each replicate PCR for sorted subsets received about 200 ng genomic DNA, equal to 28,000 or so T cell genomes. Purified libraries were measured with a Qubit 3.0 fluorometer, size-checked on a Bioanalyzer 2100, and measured again with the KAPA Library Quantification kit. Every immunoSEQ 96-well plate was sequenced on a dedicated single-read 150-cycle Illumina NextSeq 550 flow cell. Regarding the original processing steps: Because only junctional sequences without quality scores were contained in the immunoSEQ output, filtering matching that applied to full-length reads could not be performed. Sequences were annotated with PyIR, a Python wrapper for IgBLAST v1.9, and V/J genes and CDR3 were assigned using IMGT germline references. Reads were filtered out if the reads had weak V/J assignments (E-value above 1e-6), no CDR3, stop codons, out-of-frame junctions, or ambiguous translated residues. A V3J clonotype was defined by an identical inferred V gene, J gene, and CDR3 amino acid sequence. Percentage overlap between repertoires was calculated by dividing the number of shared unique clonotypes by the size of the smaller repertoire. Repertoire richness was assessed with RTK rarefaction, the Chao1 estimator, and Recon v2.1 estimates of unobserved clonotypes. For all TCRbeta clonotypes obtained by the gDNA method from several donors, generation probabilities were computed with OLGA. TCRdb retrieved this table from immuneACCESS and kept in-frame rearrangements only. Not all clones are present; in checked studies, unresolved V genes account for under half, and no reason is known for the remainder. V, J and clone size were drawn from that table, and D and trimming were deduced from the DNA. Within this sample are 1.4 million or so clones, with around 98.5% of them counted one time only. In total, the top ten clones hold around 0.38% of the sample.

Looking up the germline V gene yields CDR1 SQVTM and CDR2 ANQGSEA. V drops 4 bases and J drops 0 bases, leaving 7 bases in between. The CDR3 sequence holds 14 residues, the cysteine and phenylalanine included. CDR3 DNA is the only sequence kept; it has 42 bases, read in frame from the first base. The sequencing sample was made of naive CD4+ T cells sorted from blood. The intended sense of this specimen's cell subset or site label: CD45RA+ positively selected. The chain is assembled from TRBV29-1 and TRBJ2-6; the D gene is not confidently resolved. This clonotype was sampled from a man aged 25 to 45 in good health. The CDR3 sequence is CSVVGLSGANVLTF. In nucleotide form, the sequence is TGCAGCGTTGTCGGGCTCTCTGGGGCCAACGTCCTGACTTTC. When the CDR3 is completed using the reference TRBV29-1 and TRBJ2-6 genes on either side, the full variable domain is SAVISQKPSRDICQRGTSLTIQCQVDSQVTMMFWYRQQPGQSLTLIATANQGSEATYESGFVIDKFPISRPNLTFSTLTVSNMSPEDSSIYLCSVVGLSGANVLTFGAGSRLTVL.